This T cell receptor beta chain was profiled in a study of blood T cell repertoires in COVID-19. Study information: Samples taken during acute and convalescent COVID-19 were collected in the United States, Italy and Spain. Nucleic acid was either cDNA or gDNA, and it came from T cells, B-cell-depleted T cells, or PBMCs.

This clone was seen just once. Study processing details: Reference gene primer amplification gave estimated nucleated cell counts. Using immunoSEQ multiplex PCR, the repertoire was profiled, and TCRdb retains in-frame clones only, with some absent. V and J calls and clone size are copied from that table; D and trimming were computed from the DNA. Of around 23,000 clones listed, around 86% are singletons. The junction had 11 bases not matched to a gene; V was cut back by 5 bases and J by 5 bases. The CDR3 is 16 amino acids. Germline V gene lookup returns CDR1 SEHNR and CDR2 FQNEAQ (reference sequence).

The chain links TRBV7-9 to TRBJ2-1, with 8 bases fitting TRBD1. The specimen was peripheral blood. The origin of this receptor is a middle-aged man with active COVID-19. CDR3 in DNA: TGTGCCAGCAGCCCCTACTCAGGGGGCGTCGACAATGAGCAGTTCTTC. Residues: CASSPYSGGVDNEQFF.